Below are 29 T cell receptor beta chains sequenced from a single sample in a study of blood T cell repertoires in COVID-19. Profiled with immunoSEQ multiplex PCR; TCRdb holds only in-frame clones, not every one. The profile shows about 250,000 clones, roughly 87% of them singletons. Sequenced sample: PBMCs or T cells enriched from blood (not recorded which). These receptors were obtained from a woman aged 25 to 39 with acute COVID-19.

The chain links TRBV7-9 to TRBJ2-1, with D possibly matching TRBD1 (5 bases). In germline, CDR1 is SEHNR, CDR2 FQNEAQ (reference sequence). The CDR3 runs to 12 residues. The V end was cut by 1 base, the J end by 10 bases, with 8 bases between. CDR3 sequence reads: CASSLDYREQFF. The CDR3 region has the DNA TGTGCCAGCAGCTTAGACTACAGGGAGCAGTTCTTC.

This clone has a handful of counts. The chain uses TRBV18 and TRBJ2-7; D not certain. Germline CDR1 and CDR2: KGHSH and LQKENI. The V end was cut by 0 bases, the J end by 4 bases, with 7 bases between. The CDR3 sequence is 13 residues long. CDR3 in DNA: TGTGCCAGCTCACCACCCTCGGTGTACGAGCAGTACTTC. It is translated as CASSPPSVYEQYF.

The chain is built from TRBV4-1 and TRBJ1-1; possible D gene TRBD1, 6 bases. The CDR3 has 17 amino acids. From germline, CDR1 is MGHRA and CDR2 YSYEKL. Trimming left V 0 bases short and J 5 bases short, with 19 bases between. CDR3 protein: CASSQERGMGVRTEAFF. The DNA for the CDR3 is TGCGCCAGCAGCCAAGAGAGGGGGATGGGGGTAAGGACTGAAGCTTTCTTT.

The genes are TRBV14 and TRBJ2-2; 10 positions match TRBD2. Per the germline V gene, CDR1 is SGHDN and CDR2 is FVKESK. V dropped 4 bases and J dropped 7; count of bases not matched to a gene: 6. This CDR3 contains 15 residues. CDR3 coding DNA: TGTGCCAGCAGCCCCTTAGCGGGGGGTAACGGGGAGCTGTTTTTT. Translating it yields CASSPLAGGNGELFF.

The chain joins TRBV18 to TRBJ1-2; D possibly corresponds to TRBD1 (6 bases). The CDR3 runs 14 residues. Germline V gene data show CDR1 as KGHSH and CDR2 as LQKENI. V was cut by 2 bases and J by 7 bases, with 14 bases left in between. CDR3 loop: CASSPGTGQIGYTF. CDR3 nucleotides: TGTGCCAGCTCACCAGGGACGGGACAAATTGGCTACACCTTC.

The chain recombines TRBV28 with TRBJ1-3, with 7 bases matching TRBD1. V was pared by 4 bases and J by 0 bases, with 6 bases of the junction left unmatched. The germline gives CDR1 MDHEN, CDR2 SYDVKM. The CDR3 consists of 16 residues. The CDR3 nucleotides are TGTGCCAGCAGTTCCCCGGGACAGAGCTCTGGAAACACCATATATTTT. It specifies CASSSPGQSSGNTIYF. Supplemented by reference TRBV28 and TRBJ1-3, the full variable domain reads DVKVTQSSRYLVKRTGEKVFLECVQDMDHENMFWYRQDPGLGLRLIYFSYDVKMKEKGDIPEGYSVSREKKERFSLILESASTNQTSMYLCASSSPGQSSGNTIYFGEGSWLTVV.

V gene TRBV27 combines with J gene TRBJ1-1, with 9 bases fitting TRBD1. With 5 bases clipped from V and 1 base from J, the junction kept 5 bases outside the gene matches. The CDR3 has 15 amino acids. CDR1 is MNHEY and CDR2 is SMNVEV in the germline V gene (reference sequence). The CDR3: CASSPQGAKNTEAFF. In DNA, the CDR3 is TGTGCCAGCAGTCCACAGGGGGCAAAGAACACTGAAGCTTTCTTT.

This clone was counted a single time. The genes are TRBV9 and TRBJ1-1, with D uncertain. Germline V gives CDR1 SGDLS, CDR2 YYNGEE. V was clipped by 4 bases and J by 0 bases, with 13 bases between them. This CDR3 region has 15 residues. The CDR3 protein is CASSPRSGMNTEAFF. DNA for the CDR3: TGTGCCAGCAGCCCCCGGAGCGGCATGAACACTGAAGCTTTCTTT.

CDR3 nucleotide sequence: TGTGCCAGCAGCCCAGGAACAGGGACACGCCGCACAGATACGCAGTATTTT. Its protein is CASSPGTGTRRTDTQYF. V usage is TRBV7-2 and J usage is TRBJ2-3; a possible D gene is TRBD1 (6 bases). Germline CDR1 and CDR2: SGHTA and FQGNSA. V lost 5 bases to trimming and J lost 1 base, with 19 bases between them. The CDR3 extends over 17 amino acids.

This chain joins TRBV4-1 and TRBJ1-3; no clear D. Between the trimmed V and J ends, which lost 3 bases and 8 bases, there was a span of 11 bases. The V gene's germline CDR1 is MGHRA and CDR2 YSYEKL. This CDR3 is 13 amino acids long. The CDR3 region has the DNA TGCGCCAGCAGCCAGGGTAGGGAGGACACCATATATTTT. Residues: CASSQGREDTIYF.

This clone has only one observation. The rearrangement joins TRBV10-3 to TRBJ1-1; 10 nucleotides match TRBD1. V trimming: 6 bases; J trimming: 4 bases; junction bases outside the gene matches: 14. The CDR3 spans 17 residues. Per germline, CDR1 ENHRY and CDR2 SYGVKD. CDR3 sequence reads: CAIRKTGGAEWATEAFF. CDR3 nucleotide sequence: TGTGCCATCAGAAAGACAGGGGGCGCAGAGTGGGCCACTGAAGCTTTCTTT.

V is TRBV27 and J is TRBJ2-1; weak D call: TRBD1 (6 bases). V was pared by 7 bases and J by 3 bases, with 16 bases between. CDR3 length: 15 residues. Germline CDR1 MNHEY, CDR2 SMNVEV (reference sequence). This CDR3 reads CASIPSWTVYNEQFF. In DNA, the CDR3 is TGTGCCAGCATTCCATCCTGGACAGTCTACAATGAGCAGTTCTTC.

V is TRBV5-1 and J is TRBJ2-1; D possibly corresponds to TRBD2 (5 bases). Trimming stripped 4 bases from V and 6 bases from J, with 8 bases between. The CDR3 extends over 12 amino acids. Germline CDR1 is SGHRS and CDR2 is YFSETQ. CDR3: CASSTRGNEQFF. The DNA of the CDR3 is TGCGCCAGCAGCACCCGGGGCAATGAGCAGTTCTTC.

The rearrangement links TRBV6-5 to TRBJ1-1; 9 bases map to TRBD1. Trimming removed 4 bases from V and 5 bases from J; junction bases left unmatched: 5. Germline CDR1 is MNHEY and CDR2 is SVGAGI. This CDR3 comprises 14 residues. The DNA of the CDR3 is TGTGCCAGCAGTTTCGGACAGGGGCGGACTGAAGCTTTCTTT. As protein: CASSFGQGRTEAFF.

This clone has just a few counts. CDR3 sequence (DNA): TGTGCCAGCAGTCCTCTGGGACAGGGCTACGAGCAGTACTTC. This translates into CASSPLGQGYEQYF. The rearrangement links TRBV5-6 to TRBJ2-7; TRBD1 agrees at 9 bases. V was clipped by 5 bases and J by 3 bases; unmatched bases: 6. The CDR3 length is 14 residues. Germline-derived CDR1 and CDR2 are SGHDT and YYEEEE. The variable domain in full, completed from reference TRBV5-6 and TRBJ2-7, reads DAGVTQSPTHLIKTRGQQVTLRCSPKSGHDTVSWYQQALGQGPQFIFQYYEEEERQRGNFPDRFSGHQFPNYSSELNVNALLLGDSALYLCASSPLGQGYEQYFGPGTRLTVT.

V is TRBV19 and J is TRBJ2-5; the match to TRBD2 covers 9 bases. V shed 3 bases and J 0 bases; nucleotides not matched to a gene: 8. Germline CDR1 is LNHDA and CDR2 is SQIVND (reference sequence). The CDR3 spans 17 residues. The CDR3 here is CASSILLAGDYQETQYF. The CDR3, as DNA: TGTGCCAGTAGTATCCTTTTAGCGGGGGATTACCAAGAGACCCAGTACTTC.

This clone was seen a handful of times. The J gene is TRBJ1-2, the V gene TRBV5-1; D remains unclear. There are 15 residues in the CDR3. Germline V gene lookup returns CDR1 SGHRS and CDR2 YFSETQ. Trimming took 2 bases from V and 6 from J, leaving 17 bases between them. The CDR3 DNA is TGCGCCAGCAGCTTTACGCTCTCCACTACTCATGGCTACACCTTC. As protein: CASSFTLSTTHGYTF. The full variable domain, its missing parts supplied by reference TRBV5-1 and TRBJ1-2, is KAGVTQTPRYLIKTRGQQVTLSCSPISGHRSVSWYQQTPGQGLQFLFEYFSETQRNKGNFPGRFSGRQFSNSRSEMNVSTLELGDSALYLCASSFTLSTTHGYTFGSGTRLTVV.

The DNA for the CDR3 is TGTGCCATCAGTGACCTCGCTGGCGAGACCCAGTACTTC. Amino acid sequence: CAISDLAGETQYF. The chain combines TRBV10-3 with TRBJ2-5, with D unclear. Germline lookup yields CDR1 ENHRY and CDR2 SYGVKD. Deletions cut 3 bases from V and 5 bases from J, with 10 bases between. This CDR3 has 13 residues.

The V and J genes are TRBV5-5 and TRBJ2-2; D may be TRBD2 (6 bases). Germline CDR1 is SGHKS and CDR2 is YYEKEE (reference sequence). V was shortened by 4 bases and J by 6 bases, with 13 bases between the two germline ends. CDR3 length equals 14 residues. CDR3 region: CASSRDLGPGELFF. CDR3 in DNA: TGTGCCAGCAGCCGGGACTTAGGGCCCGGGGAGCTGTTTTTT.

The gene calls are TRBV5-4 and TRBJ2-7, with a tentative D call TRBD1 (5 bases). CDR1 and CDR2 (germline): SGHNT, YYREEE (reference sequence). The CDR3 runs to 13 residues. V gave up 4 bases and J gave up 3 bases, with 11 bases separating them. CDR3 in amino acids: CASSRPGNYEQYF. The CDR3 coding sequence is TGTGCCAGCAGCCGGCCAGGGAACTACGAGCAGTACTTC. The full variable domain, with the rest looked up from reference TRBV5-4 and TRBJ2-7, is ETGVTQSPTHLIKTRGQQVTLRCSSQSGHNTVSWYQQALGQGPQFIFQYYREEENGRGNFPPRFSGLQFPNYSSELNVNALELDDSALYLCASSRPGNYEQYFGPGTRLTVT.

The rearrangement uses TRBV24-1 and TRBJ1-1; D not resolved. V dropped 12 bases and J dropped 7 bases, with 14 bases sitting between them. CDR3 length: 11 amino acids. Germline loops: CDR1 KGHDR, CDR2 SFDVKD. In DNA form, the CDR3 reads TGTGCCCCCCCGGGTCGTCGTGAAGCTTTCTTT. Amino acids: CAPPGRREAFF.

This chain's CDR3 is CASSMGGSSLPLHF. The CDR3 DNA reads TGTGCCAGTAGTATGGGGGGGTCCTCCTTGCCCCTCCACTTT. V is TRBV19 and J is TRBJ1-6, with D tentatively TRBD1 (5 bases). This CDR3 spans 14 amino acids. In germline, CDR1 is LNHDA, CDR2 SQIVND (reference sequence). Trimming removed 3 bases at V and 13 bases at J, with 16 bases between.

The rearrangement links TRBV6-5 to TRBJ1-1; TRBD1 agrees at 9 bases. The CDR3 has 14 residues. The ends lost 5 bases at V and 7 bases at J; junction bases unmatched: 8. Germline lookup yields CDR1 MNHEY and CDR2 SVGAGI. The CDR3 DNA reads TGTGCCAGCAGTACGGACAGGGGTAGAGGTGAAGCTTTCTTT. This translates into CASSTDRGRGEAFF.

The V gene is TRBV12-3 or TRBV12-4, the J gene TRBJ1-5, with D maybe TRBD1 (5 bases). V lost 9 bases, J lost 6 bases, and 15 bases lay in between. This CDR3 contains 13 residues. The DNA for the CDR3 is TGTGCCAGTCGAACGGCGGGGGTTCAGCCCCAGCATTTT. It is translated as CASRTAGVQPQHF.

The chain joins TRBV6-5 to TRBJ2-7; 8 bases line up with TRBD1. V was pared by 4 bases and J by 4 bases, with 6 bases of the junction left unmatched. Germline values: CDR1 MNHEY, CDR2 SVGAGI. This CDR3 comprises 14 residues. In nucleotides, the CDR3 is TGTGCCAGCAGTTCGGGACAGGCTCCGTACGAGCAGTACTTC. Residues: CASSSGQAPYEQYF.

This clone was counted a few times. The gene calls are TRBV10-3 and TRBJ1-1; perhaps TRBD1 as D (6 bases). The germline V gene encodes CDR1 ENHRY and CDR2 SYGVKD. Trimming pared 10 bases from V and 2 bases from J, leaving 17 bases between. This CDR3 has 14 amino acids. The CDR3 region is CASSQGTINTEAFF. As DNA, the CDR3 is TGTGCCAGCTCACAGGGTACCATCAACACTGAAGCTTTCTTT.

This clone was seen only once. The chain recombines TRBV19 with TRBJ1-1, with a tentative D call TRBD1 (6 bases). The germline gives CDR1 LNHDA, CDR2 SQIVND (reference sequence). The V end lost 6 bases, the J end lost 4 bases, and 12 bases lay between the germline ends. This CDR3 comprises 13 residues. DNA for the CDR3: TGTGCCAGTAGGGACACAGGGATCACTGAAGCTTTCTTT. Translated, it gives CASRDTGITEAFF. The full variable domain, completed using reference TRBV19 and TRBJ1-1, is DGGITQSPKYLFRKEGQNVTLSCEQNLNHDAMYWYRQDPGQGLRLIYYSQIVNDFQKGDIAEGYSVSREKKESFPLTVTSAQKNPTAFYLCASRDTGITEAFFGQGTRLTVV.

The sample holds a few counts of this clone. The sample has other DNA sequences that encode this CDR3 too. The chain employs TRBV5-1 and TRBJ1-4; D unclear. CDR1 and CDR2 (germline): SGHRS, YFSETQ. The CDR3 is 14 residues long. The V end lost 3 bases, the J end lost 5 bases, and 11 bases lay between the germline ends. CDR3 nucleotide sequence: TGCGCCAGCAGCTCAGGACTTTTCAATGAAAAACTGTTTTTT. Encoded protein: CASSSGLFNEKLFF.

The chain employs TRBV13 and TRBJ2-7; D perhaps matches TRBD2 (6 bases). Between the trimmed V and J ends, which lost 2 bases and 3 bases, there was a span of 14 bases. CDR1 is PRHDT and CDR2 is FYEKMQ in the germline V gene (reference sequence). The CDR3 loop spans 15 amino acids. CDR3 coding DNA: TGTGCCAGCAGCTTAAGCGGGCTGGGGCACTACGAGCAGTACTTC. Its protein product is CASSLSGLGHYEQYF. The full variable domain, rest sourced from reference TRBV13 and TRBJ2-7, is AAGVIQSPRHLIKEKRETATLKCYPIPRHDTVYWYQQGPGQDPQFLISFYEKMQSDKGSIPDRFSAQQFSDYHSELNMSSLELGDSALYFCASSLSGLGHYEQYFGPGTRLTVT.